These T cell receptor beta chains were read from a single sample in a study of shared clonotypes between healthy human individuals. Measured with immunoSEQ multiplex PCR; TCRdb has only the in-frame clones, and not every one. The profile shows over a million clones, approximately 68% of them singletons. Source material: memory CD4+ T cells sorted from blood. The origin of the receptors is a man aged 18 to 30 in good health. The CDR3 runs from the conserved cysteine through the conserved F or W. The D gene is left open where the match is weak. Clone size, where shown, is once, few, many, or a class for clones that have expanded.

. . TRBJ1-3 TRBV2 TGTGCCAGCAGTATAGGGGGTCCAGGCGGAAACACCATATATTTT CASSIGGPGGNTIYF
. few TRBJ2-2 TRBV19 TGTGCCAGTAGTGTCCGGACAATAGCAGGGGAGCTGTTTTTT CASSVRTIAGELFF
TRBD1 . TRBJ1-6 TRBV9 TGTGCCAGCAGCCCGACAGGGGGCTATTCACCCCTCCACTTT CASSPTGGYSPLHF
. . TRBJ1-4 TRBV18 TGTGCCAGCTCACCACCTGTCTTTGCAACTAATGAAAAACTGTTTTTT CASSPPVFATNEKLFF
. . TRBJ2-5 TRBV7-5 TGTGCCAGAAGCTCTCCCCGGGGAGGGGGAGGCCAAGAGACCCAGTACTTC CARSSPRGGGGQETQYF
. . TRBJ2-5 TRBV2 TGTGCCAGCAGTGAAGGGGGATTAGAGACCCAGTACTTC CASSEGGLETQYF
. few TRBJ1-6 TRBV19 TGTGCCAGTGGAACCAGACGGGCAAGTAATAATTCACCCCTCCACTTT CASGTRRASNNSPLHF
TRBD1 . TRBJ2-3 TRBV10-2 TGCGCCAGCAGTACACAGGGGAGCGCAGATACGCAGTATTTT CASSTQGSADTQYF
. . TRBJ1-2 TRBV7-2 TGTGCCAGCAGCTCCCCGGACAATTTTAACTATGGCTACACCTTC CASSSPDNFNYGYTF
. . TRBJ2-1 TRBV28 TGTGCCAGCAGTTCACCGCATGAGCAGTTCTTC CASSSPHEQFF
TRBD2 . TRBJ2-7 TRBV7-2 TGTGCCAGCAGTGTTGAGCGGGGGGGAGCCTACGAGCAGTACTTC CASSVERGGAYEQYF
. . TRBJ2-1 TRBV5-1 TGCGCCAGCAGCTCGGACACAAACAATGAGCAGTTCTTC CASSSDTNNEQFF
TRBD2 . TRBJ2-1 TRBV30 TGTGCCTGGAGTCGGACTAGCATCTCCTTCAATGAGCAGTTCTTC CAWSRTSISFNEQFF
TRBD1 . TRBJ1-2 TRBV23-1 TGCGCCAGCAGTCCGTCCAGGGGGTCTAACTATGGCTACACCTTC CASSPSRGSNYGYTF
TRBD2 . TRBJ2-5 TRBV5-1 TGCGCCAGCAGCTTAGATCTAGCGGGGGCCCAAGAGACCCAGTACTTC CASSLDLAGAQETQYF
. . TRBJ2-1 TRBV2 TGTGCCAGCAGTCCCCCCCCCGGGACCAATGAGCAGTTCTTC CASSPPPGTNEQFF
. . TRBJ1-1 TRBV5-6 TGTGCCAGCAGCTTGGGGGCGGGGAGCACTGAAGCTTTCTTT CASSLGAGSTEAFF
TRBD2 many TRBJ2-1 TRBV7-9 TGTGCCAGCAGCCTTGGGACTAGCGGGAACTCCTACAATGAGCAGTTCTTC CASSLGTSGNSYNEQFF
. . TRBJ2-7 TRBV6-1 TGTGCCAGCAGTGATCCGGGGACGGGGCAGTACTTC CASSDPGTGQYF
TRBD1 . TRBJ2-1 TRBV5-1 TGCGCCAGCAGCTTGGCGGGACAGGCCTACAATGAGCAGTTCTTC CASSLAGQAYNEQFF
. . TRBJ1-5 TRBV6-1 TGTGCCAGCAGTGCCGGGATCCAAAGCAATCAGCCCCAGCATTTT CASSAGIQSNQPQHF
. . TRBJ2-1 TRBV6-5 TGTGCCAGCGGAACCAATGAGCAGTTCTTC CASGTNEQFF
. . TRBJ1-2 TRBV5-1 TGCGCCAGCAGCTTTGGAGATAACTATGGCTACACCTTC CASSFGDNYGYTF
TRBD2 . TRBJ2-2 TRBV6-1 TGTGCCAGCAGTGAAGCGCTTCGGGTAGCGGGGGGGCAGTCCGGGGAGCTGTTTTTT CASSEALRVAGGQSGELFF
. . TRBJ1-2 TRBV27 TGTGCCATTGCGCAGACAGGTCCATCCTTC CAIAQTGPSF
. . TRBJ2-3 TRBV5-1 TGCGCCAGCAGCTTGGCGATCAAGGATACGCAGTATTTT CASSLAIKDTQYF
TRBD2 . TRBJ2-7 TRBV18 TGTGCCAGCTCACCACCGAACAGCGGGAGGGCCTACGAGCAGTACTTC CASSPPNSGRAYEQYF
. once TRBJ2-7 TRBV7-7 TGTGCTAGCAGCCCTACCGCAGGGTCCTACGAGCAGTACTTC CASSPTAGSYEQYF
TRBD2 . TRBJ2-3 TRBV5-4 TGTGCCAGCAGTGGGACTAGCGGGCCTAGCACAGATACGCAGTATTTT CASSGTSGPSTDTQYF
TRBD2 few TRBJ2-5 TRBV29-1 TGCAGCGTTTCCGGGACTAGCGGGGAAGGGACCCAGTACTTC CSVSGTSGEGTQYF
TRBD1 . TRBJ1-5 TRBV28 TGTGCCAGCAGTTCAAACAGGGGGGGGATAAGACAGCCCCAGCATTTT CASSSNRGGIRQPQHF
. . TRBJ2-7 TRBV6-1 TGTGCCAGCAGTGAACCCACACTCATCGAGCAGTACTTC CASSEPTLIEQYF
. . TRBJ2-5 TRBV19 TGTGCCAGTAGCGGGGATCGGAAGACCCAGTACTTC CASSGDRKTQYF
. . TRBJ2-3 TRBV4-3 TGCGCCAGCAGCCAAGACGGGCGTAATACGCAGTATTTT CASSQDGRNTQYF
TRBD2 . TRBJ2-5 TRBV5-6 TGTGCCAGCAGCTTGGTCCTAGCGGGAGGCCCAGAGACCCAGTACTTC CASSLVLAGGPETQYF
TRBD1 . TRBJ2-1 TRBV2 TGTGCCAGCAGCGGACAGGGTCGGGAGCAGTTCTTC CASSGQGREQFF
. many TRBJ2-1 TRBV10-3 TGTGCCATCAGTGGGTCCTATGAGCAGTTCTTC CAISGSYEQFF
. . TRBJ1-6 TRBV5-1 TGCGCCAGCAGCGCGGGACCCAATAATTCACCCCTCCACTTT CASSAGPNNSPLHF
. . TRBJ1-5 TRBV5-1 TGCGCCAGCAGCTTGGCAGGGCTCAATCAGCCCCAGCATTTT CASSLAGLNQPQHF
TRBD2 . TRBJ2-7 TRBV2 TGTGCCAGCCGGCGGGGGAACGATTACGAGCAGTACTTC CASRRGNDYEQYF
. few TRBJ1-1 TRBV6-1 TGTGCCTCATCCGGAGTGATGAACACTGAAGCTTTCTTT CASSGVMNTEAFF
TRBD2 . TRBJ2-3 TRBV7-2 TGTGCCAGCAGCTCGCCCGGGACTAGCGGCAGCACAGATACGCAGTATTTT CASSSPGTSGSTDTQYF
. . TRBJ1-3 TRBV5-8 TGTGCCAGCAGCTTGGAGGCGGGCGTTGTCAACACCATATATTTT CASSLEAGVVNTIYF
TRBD1 . TRBJ2-7 TRBV18 TGTGCCAGCTCACCAGTGGGACAGACCACCTACGAGCAGTACTTC CASSPVGQTTYEQYF
. . TRBJ2-7 TRBV5-1 TGCGCCAGCAGCTTGGCCGGGGCCGCCCAGGGGGAGCAGTACTTC CASSLAGAAQGEQYF
. . TRBJ1-2 TRBV19 TGTGCCAGTAGTATAAAGGGTTGGTATGGCTACACCTTC CASSIKGWYGYTF
. . TRBJ1-3 TRBV7-9 TGTGCCAGCAGCTTAGCAGGGGGAAGGACTGGAAACACCATATATTTT CASSLAGGRTGNTIYF
. . TRBJ2-5 TRBV5-4 TGTGCCAGCAGCTTGGGATTTGCGGAACTCCAAGAGACCCAGTACTTC CASSLGFAELQETQYF
. . TRBJ1-2 TRBV19 TGTGCCAGTAAAGGACGGATCACTAACTATGGCTACACCTTC CASKGRITNYGYTF
. few TRBJ2-1 TRBV5-6 TGTGCCAGCAGCTTGACAGGATACAATGAGCAGTTCTTC CASSLTGYNEQFF
TRBD1 . TRBJ2-7 TRBV7-2 TGTGCCAGCAGCCTAAGCCGGGACAGACCCTACGAGCAGTACTTC CASSLSRDRPYEQYF
TRBD1 . TRBJ2-6 TRBV28 TGTGCCAGCACCCAGGGGGCTGGGGCCAACGTCCTGACTTTC CASTQGAGANVLTF
TRBD2 . TRBJ2-1 TRBV30 TGTGCCTGGAGCGGGCGGGAGGCGCAGTTCTTC CAWSGREAQFF
. . TRBJ1-1 TRBV29-1 TGCAGCGTCCCCTCTCCGTCCGCCCGTGAAGCTTTCTTT CSVPSPSAREAFF